This T cell receptor beta chain was identified in a study of cytomegalovirus exposure and HLA in healthy donors. Overall study results and limits: The authors later found TCR association rates varying by HLA locus, with DRB1 most and HLA-C fewest.

As concerns this clone: The target antigen is unknown.

60 Vbeta and 13 Jbeta primers were used in PCR. Original processing methods: The authors later counted approximately 80 million unique TCR beta chains, approximately 10 million of them shared. Assay: immunoSEQ multiplex PCR; the TCRdb copy retains only in-frame clones and omits some. The DNA was the basis for D and trimming; V, J and clone size are from that table. Of about 140,000 clones listed, approximately 67% are singletons. Germline CDR1 reads SNHLY; CDR2 reads FYNNEI. J gave up 4 bases and V 1 base, and 5 bases lay outside the gene matches. CDR3 length: 15 residues. This receptor was identified in a woman aged 60 to 75 in good health and CMV-seronegative. Sequenced input: PBMCs. V gene TRBV2 combines with J gene TRBJ1-1; 8 bases are shared with TRBD1. The CDR3 nucleotides read TGTGCCAGCAGTGAAGTGGGGACAGGTGGCACTGAAGCTTTCTTT. Its translation: CASSEVGTGGTEAFF.